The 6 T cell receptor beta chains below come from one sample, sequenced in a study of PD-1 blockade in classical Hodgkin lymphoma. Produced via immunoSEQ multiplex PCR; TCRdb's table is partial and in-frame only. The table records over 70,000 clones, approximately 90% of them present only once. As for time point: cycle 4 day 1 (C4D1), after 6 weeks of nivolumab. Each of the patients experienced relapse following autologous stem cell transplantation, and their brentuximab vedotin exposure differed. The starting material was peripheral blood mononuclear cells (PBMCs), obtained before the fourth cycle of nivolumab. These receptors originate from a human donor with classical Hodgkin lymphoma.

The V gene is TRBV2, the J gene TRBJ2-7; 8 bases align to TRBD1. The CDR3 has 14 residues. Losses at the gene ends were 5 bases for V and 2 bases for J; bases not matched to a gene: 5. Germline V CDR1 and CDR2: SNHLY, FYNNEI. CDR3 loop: CASSRWDRPYEQYF. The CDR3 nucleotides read TGTGCCAGCAGTAGATGGGACAGGCCCTACGAGCAGTACTTC.

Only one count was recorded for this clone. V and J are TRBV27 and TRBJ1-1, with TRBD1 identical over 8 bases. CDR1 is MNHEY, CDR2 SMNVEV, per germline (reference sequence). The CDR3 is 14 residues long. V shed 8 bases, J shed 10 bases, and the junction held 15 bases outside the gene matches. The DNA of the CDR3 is TGTGCCAGCCGAAAAGCCCCCCCCGGACAGGGAGCTTTCTTT. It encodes CASRKAPPGQGAFF.

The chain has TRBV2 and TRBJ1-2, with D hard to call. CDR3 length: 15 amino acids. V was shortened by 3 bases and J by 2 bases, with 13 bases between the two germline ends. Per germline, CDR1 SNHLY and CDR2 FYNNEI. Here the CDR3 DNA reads TGTGCCAGCAGTGAGGACCCCACCCCCAACTATGGCTACACCTTC. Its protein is CASSEDPTPNYGYTF. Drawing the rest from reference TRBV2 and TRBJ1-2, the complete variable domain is EPEVTQTPSHQVTQMGQEVILRCVPISNHLYFYWYRQILGQKVEFLVSFYNNEISEKSEIFDDQFSVERPDGSNFTLKIRSTKLEDSAMYFCASSEDPTPNYGYTFGSGTRLTVV.

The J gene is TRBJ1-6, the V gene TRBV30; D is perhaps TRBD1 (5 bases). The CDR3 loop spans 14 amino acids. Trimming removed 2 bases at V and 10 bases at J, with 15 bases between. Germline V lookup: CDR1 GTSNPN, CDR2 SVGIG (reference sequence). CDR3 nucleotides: TGTGCCTGGAGTCGCGGCGGGGGGTTCTCACCCCTCCACTTT. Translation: CAWSRGGGFSPLHF.

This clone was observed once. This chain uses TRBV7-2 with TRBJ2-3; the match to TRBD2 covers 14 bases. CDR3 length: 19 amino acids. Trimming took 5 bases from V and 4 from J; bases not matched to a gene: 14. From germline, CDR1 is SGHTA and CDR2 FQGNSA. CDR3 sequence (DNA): TGTGCCAGCAGCGCATATCGGACTAGCGGGGGGCCCGCCTCAGATACGCAGTATTTT. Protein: CASSAYRTSGGPASDTQYF.

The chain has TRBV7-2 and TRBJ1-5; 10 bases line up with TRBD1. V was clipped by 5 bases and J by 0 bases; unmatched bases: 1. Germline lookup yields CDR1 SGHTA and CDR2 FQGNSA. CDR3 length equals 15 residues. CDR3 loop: CASSGTGDSNQPQHF. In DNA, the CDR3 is TGTGCCAGCAGCGGGACAGGGGATAGCAATCAGCCCCAGCATTTT.